The clone carrying this T cell receptor beta chain was picked up many times. No antigen is known for it. Any gene name here is a mouse gene name. The read is 4 residues too short to cover the CDR3 end, so that end is filled in from the germline J gene. The data belong to a study of CD8+ T cells in alopecia areata. The pooled cutaneous lymph node cells were sorted using several markers (CD4, CD8alpha, NKG2D, NKG2ACE and others). Whole-study results and caveats: Clonality exceeded that of normal scalp in lesional scalp, most notably in alopecia totalis/universalis. Sequencing of scalp tissue also captures the resident alphabeta T cells of normal skin.

RNA extraction and reverse transcription yielded cDNA as sequencing template. This table comes from immunoSEQ multiplex PCR, and its TCRdb copy is limited to in-frame clones, with some not included. The data show about 18,000 clones, with none appearing a single time. This CDR3 is 14 amino acids long. Germline V lookup: CDR1 NNHDY, CDR2 SYVADS. The trim removed 3 bases at V and 3 bases at J, leaving 1 base unmatched. The J gene is TRBJ2-7, the V gene TRBV13-3; 12 positions match TRBD2. This TCR was sampled from a C3H/HeJ mouse with alopecia areata. The strain bears MHC haplotype H2-k. Material for sequencing was CD8+ T cells sorted from a lymph node. Partial CDR3 DNA: TGTGCCAGCAGTGTGGACTGGGGGGGCTAT. Translation: CASSVDWGGY. In full, the CDR3 reads CASSVDWGGYEQYF.